This entry lists 15 T cell receptor beta chains sequenced from one sample in a study of identical twins. Each CDR3 protein gets one entry after TCRdb re-called the 5' RACE reads with MiXCR. The table lists about 810,000 distinct CDR3 sequences, 9% to 15% of them singletons. The data were also submitted as part of a second study, on yellow fever vaccine responses in identical twins.

Material for sequencing was PBMCs. The origin of the receptors is a woman under 30 in good health.

The CDR3 sequence: CASSQDRRLSPLHF. The DNA for the CDR3 is TGTGCCAGCAGCCAAGATCGGAGGCTTTCACCCCTCCACTTT. V gene TRBV4-2 combines with J gene TRBJ1-6; D is unclear. V lost 0 bases to trimming and J lost 9 bases, with 9 bases between them. The CDR3 is 14 residues long. The germline CDR1 and CDR2 sequences are LGHNA and YNFKEQ.

This clonotype was detected only a few times. The rearrangement links TRBV20-1 to TRBJ2-3; 11 nucleotides line up with TRBD2. V trimming: 5 bases; J trimming: 0 bases; junction bases outside the gene matches: 13. The CDR3 is made up of 18 amino acids. From germline, CDR1 is DFQATT and CDR2 SNEGSKA (reference sequence). The DNA for the CDR3 is TGCAGTGCTGAGTCCGGACTAGCGGGTTCCACTAGCACAGATACGCAGTATTTT. It yields the protein CSAESGLAGSTSTDTQYF.

This clonotype appeared a few times. The chain has TRBV24-1 and TRBJ2-1; 9 positions match TRBD2. The CDR3 covers 12 residues. V lost 5 bases to trimming and J lost 15 bases; unmatched junction nucleotides: 7. Germline V CDR1 and CDR2: KGHDR, SFDVKD. The CDR3: CATSVRGGASFF. The CDR3 DNA follows: TGTGCCACCAGTGTACGCGGGGGGGCCTCGTTCTTC.

Details on this clonotype: Since a much larger clone is just one base distant, this may be a read error. The chain uses TRBV5-1 and TRBJ2-7; D is undetermined. Trimming shortened V by 0 bases and J by 4 bases, and 11 bases separated the two germline ends. CDR1 is SGHRS and CDR2 is YFSETQ in the germline V gene. This CDR3 has 14 amino acids. CDR3 in amino acids: CASSLERRSYEQYF. The DNA of the CDR3 is TGCGCCAGCAGCTTGGAGCGCAGATCATACGAGCAGTACTTC.

The chain combines TRBV20-1 with TRBJ1-1; D is unclear. Trimming stripped 0 bases from V and 7 bases from J, with 9 bases between. The CDR3 length is 12 residues. Germline V gives CDR1 DFQATT, CDR2 SNEGSKA (reference sequence). The CDR3 nucleotides are TGCAGTGCTAGAGATCTACCGATTGAAGCTTTCTTT. Protein: CSARDLPIEAFF.

This clonotype came up many times. J is TRBJ1-1 and V is TRBV10-3, with D maybe TRBD1 (5 bases). Trimming shortened V by 6 bases and J by 4 bases, and 12 bases separated the two germline ends. The CDR3 consists of 13 residues. Germline V gene data show CDR1 as ENHRY and CDR2 as SYGVKD. The CDR3 reads CAIREHGTTEAFF. CDR3 DNA: TGTGCCATCAGGGAACATGGGACCACTGAAGCTTTCTTT.

The V gene is TRBV11-2, the J gene TRBJ2-1; TRBD1 might be the D (6 bases). CDR1 and CDR2 from the germline V gene are SGHAT and FQNNGV. The V end was cut by 5 bases, the J end by 7 bases, with 15 bases between. The CDR3 runs to 14 residues. The CDR3 protein is CASSIYGTRNEQFF. In DNA form, the CDR3 reads TGTGCCAGCAGCATCTACGGGACAAGGAATGAGCAGTTCTTC.

This clonotype turned up a few times. This chain uses TRBV28 with TRBJ2-7, with D unresolved. The CDR3 is made up of 14 amino acids. V lost 6 bases, J lost 2 bases, and 14 bases lay in between. Germline V gene sequence: CDR1 MDHEN, CDR2 SYDVKM. The CDR3 sequence is CASRGTINPYEQYF. As DNA, the CDR3 is TGTGCCAGCAGAGGAACAATAAACCCCTACGAGCAGTACTTC. Based on the CDR3 plus reference TRBV28 and TRBJ2-7, the full variable domain is DVKVTQSSRYLVKRTGEKVFLECVQDMDHENMFWYRQDPGLGLRLIYFSYDVKMKEKGDIPEGYSVSREKKERFSLILESASTNQTSMYLCASRGTINPYEQYFGPGTRLTVT.

The chain is built from TRBV3-1 and TRBJ1-1; D is uncertain. Trimming pared 1 base from V and 6 bases from J, leaving 9 bases between. The germline CDR1 and CDR2 sequences are LGHDT and YNNKEL (reference sequence). CDR3 length: 13 residues. The CDR3 reads CASSQGALSEAFF. The DNA of the CDR3 is TGTGCCAGCAGCCAAGGGGCGCTTTCTGAAGCTTTCTTT.

This clonotype was found many times. This chain joins TRBV11-2 and TRBJ2-1; TRBD2 matches 11 bases. CDR3 length: 19 amino acids. The junction had 12 bases not matched to a gene; V was cut back by 4 bases and J by 1 base. Germline CDR1 SGHAT, CDR2 FQNNGV. CDR3 sequence: CASSSKNKLAGASYNEQFF. CDR3 DNA sequence: TGTGCCAGCAGCTCCAAAAACAAACTAGCGGGGGCTTCCTACAATGAGCAGTTCTTC. The variable domain in full, completed from reference TRBV11-2 and TRBJ2-1, reads EAGVAQSPRYKIIEKRQSVAFWCNPISGHATLYWYQQILGQGPKLLIQFQNNGVVDDSQLPKDRFSAERLKGVDSTLKIQPAKLEDSAVYLCASSSKNKLAGASYNEQFFGPGTRLTVL.

The sample holds a few counts of this clonotype. The chain is built from TRBV12-3 or TRBV12-4 and TRBJ2-3; D gene uncertain. V lost 2 bases to trimming and J lost 8 bases, with 17 bases between them. This CDR3 spans 15 amino acids. For the CDR3, the DNA is TGTGCCAGCAGTTTACCCCTCCCGGATCCCTCTACGCAGTATTTT. Protein product: CASSLPLPDPSTQYF.

The chain recombines TRBV12-3 or TRBV12-4 with TRBJ2-1; 9 bases agree with TRBD1. CDR3 length: 14 residues. J gave up 10 bases and V 4 bases, and 8 bases lay outside the gene matches. The CDR3 loop is CASSYGDRVNEQFF. DNA of the CDR3: TGTGCCAGCAGTTACGGGGACAGGGTAAACGAGCAGTTCTTC.

This clonotype came up many times. The CDR3: CSGSPRLDRDYEQYF. The CDR3 nucleotides read TGCAGTGGAAGCCCCAGACTAGATCGCGACTACGAGCAGTACTTC. The rearrangement uses TRBV20-1 and TRBJ2-7; TRBD2 is a possible D gene (6 bases). Trimming removed 7 bases from V and 3 bases from J, with 22 bases in between. The CDR3 extends over 15 amino acids. Looked up from germline, CDR1 is DFQATT and CDR2 is SNEGSKA (reference sequence).

The chain has TRBV11-3 and TRBJ2-1, with 9 positions matching TRBD1. The J segment lost 7 bases and the V segment lost 0 bases, leaving 7 bases of the junction unmatched. CDR1 is SGHNT and CDR2 is YENEEA in the germline V gene. The CDR3 sequence is 16 residues long. The CDR3 sequence: CASSLDYYRGQNEQFF. Written as DNA, the CDR3 is TGTGCCAGCAGCTTAGATTATTACAGGGGGCAGAATGAGCAGTTCTTC.

This clonotype has more than one count but fewer than ten. The CDR3: CASSLREINLYEQYF. CDR3 nucleotide sequence: TGTGCCAGCAGCTTGCGGGAAATAAACCTTTACGAGCAGTACTTC. The chain employs TRBV11-1 and TRBJ2-7, with D perhaps TRBD2 (6 bases). Germline CDR1 is SGHAT and CDR2 is FQDESV (reference sequence). This CDR3 has 15 residues. V gave up 3 bases and J gave up 4 bases, with 16 bases separating them.